Given below is one T cell receptor (beta chain) in context. The antigen is undetermined. Germline V gives CDR1 LNHDA, CDR2 SQIVND (reference sequence). Trimming pared 1 base from V and 2 bases from J, leaving 6 bases between. This CDR3 has 15 residues. The data were obtained in a study of T cell responses to AZD1222 COVID-19 vaccine. The study, taken as a whole, reports: As reported, nearly half of all spike-specific TCRs target variant regions that are unmutated. Females outnumbered males among donors, who were mostly white British; clonal diversity was possibly underestimated.

Assay: immunoSEQ multiplex PCR; the TCRdb copy retains only in-frame clones and omits some. The sample contains approximately 100,000 clones, roughly 87% of which appear only once. The sequence derives from an adult in good health. Material: peripheral blood, obtained on day 0 of MenACWY control vaccination. This rearrangement joins TRBV19 to TRBJ2-6; a weak D match, TRBD2 (6 bases). The CDR3 loop is CASSIAGAGANVLTF. The CDR3 nucleotides are TGTGCCAGTAGTATAGCGGGAGCTGGGGCCAACGTCCTGACTTTC.